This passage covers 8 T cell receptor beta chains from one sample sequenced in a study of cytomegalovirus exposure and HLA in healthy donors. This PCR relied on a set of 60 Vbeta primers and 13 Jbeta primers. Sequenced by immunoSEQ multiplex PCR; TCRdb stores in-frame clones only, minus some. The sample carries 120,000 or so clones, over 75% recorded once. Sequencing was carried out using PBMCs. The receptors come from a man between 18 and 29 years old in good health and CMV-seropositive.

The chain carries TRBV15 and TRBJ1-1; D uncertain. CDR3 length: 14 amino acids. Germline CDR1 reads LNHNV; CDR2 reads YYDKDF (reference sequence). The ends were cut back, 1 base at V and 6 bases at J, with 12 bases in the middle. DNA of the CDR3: TGTGCCACCAGCAGAGCCCACCACCCGGCTGAAGCTTTCTTT. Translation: CATSRAHHPAEAFF.

The DNA for the CDR3 is TGTGCCAGCCAATCATCCACCCCGGGACTAGCGGGAGGGTATTCGTACGAGCAGTACTTC. Amino acid sequence: CASQSSTPGLAGGYSYEQYF. The genes are TRBV19 and TRBJ2-5; 16 nucleotides match TRBD2. The J call is uncertain, as TRBJ2-7 better fits the DNA end. The CDR3 extends over 20 amino acids. Looked up from germline, CDR1 is LNHDA and CDR2 is SQIVND (reference sequence).

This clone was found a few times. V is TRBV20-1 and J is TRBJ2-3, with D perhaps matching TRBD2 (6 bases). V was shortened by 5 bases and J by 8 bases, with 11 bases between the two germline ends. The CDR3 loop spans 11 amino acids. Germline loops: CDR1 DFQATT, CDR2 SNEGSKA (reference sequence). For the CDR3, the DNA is TGCAGTGCTCCCCTGGGGGGTACGCAGTATTTT. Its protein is CSAPLGGTQYF.

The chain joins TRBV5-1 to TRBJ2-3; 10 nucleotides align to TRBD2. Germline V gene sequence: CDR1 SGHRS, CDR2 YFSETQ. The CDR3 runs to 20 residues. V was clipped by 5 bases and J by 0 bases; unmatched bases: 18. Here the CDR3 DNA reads TGCGCCAGCAGGGGGATGACTAGCGGGCGCTATCCCACTAGCACAGATACGCAGTATTTT. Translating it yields CASRGMTSGRYPTSTDTQYF. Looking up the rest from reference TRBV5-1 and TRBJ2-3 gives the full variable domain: KAGVTQTPRYLIKTRGQQVTLSCSPISGHRSVSWYQQTPGQGLQFLFEYFSETQRNKGNFPGRFSGRQFSNSRSEMNVSTLELGDSALYLCASRGMTSGRYPTSTDTQYFGPGTRLTVL.

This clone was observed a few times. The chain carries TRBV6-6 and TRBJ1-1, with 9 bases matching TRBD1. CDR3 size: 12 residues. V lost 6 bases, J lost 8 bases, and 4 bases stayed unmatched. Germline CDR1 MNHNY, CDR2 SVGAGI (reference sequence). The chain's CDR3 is CASRSGTGEAFF. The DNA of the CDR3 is TGTGCCAGCAGAAGTGGGACAGGGGAAGCTTTCTTT.

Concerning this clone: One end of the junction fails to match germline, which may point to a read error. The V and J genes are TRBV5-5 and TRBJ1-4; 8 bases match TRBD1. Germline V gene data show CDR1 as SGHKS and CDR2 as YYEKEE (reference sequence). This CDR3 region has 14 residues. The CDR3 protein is CASSQSGQGALNLF. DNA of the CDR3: TGTGCCAGCAGCCAAAGCGGGCAGGGGGCCCTGAATCTTTTT.

Here the CDR3 reads CASSWGQLLGELFF. Written as DNA, the CDR3 is TGTGCCAGTAGTTGGGGACAGCTCCTCGGGGAGCTGTTTTTT. The chain joins TRBV19 to TRBJ2-2; the match to TRBD1 covers 7 bases. The CDR3 consists of 14 residues. Germline V gene lookup returns CDR1 LNHDA and CDR2 SQIVND (reference sequence). J gave up 7 bases and V 5 bases, and 7 bases lay outside the gene matches.

CDR3 nucleotides: TGTGCCAGCAGCCCCGGTGAGGAAGGGGACAATGAGCAGTTCTTC. Amino acids: CASSPGEEGDNEQFF. The chain employs TRBV11-3 and TRBJ2-1; a possible D gene is TRBD1 (5 bases). Germline CDR1 and CDR2: SGHNT and YENEEA. CDR3 length equals 15 residues. Trimming shortened V by 5 bases and J by 5 bases, and 16 bases separated the two germline ends.